Below are 23 T cell receptor beta chains sequenced from a single sample in a study of CD8+ T cells in alopecia areata. Treatment denoted: oral pan-JAK inhibitor, 5-10 mg twice daily. RNA extraction was followed by reverse transcription into cDNA, which acted as the sequencing template. The method was immunoSEQ multiplex PCR; TCRdb's version includes in-frame clones alone and lacks a portion of them. The sample carries hundreds of thousands of clones, approximately 65% recorded once. Sequenced here: CD4+ T cells sorted from blood, sampled between weeks 43 and 45, from a patient treated with tofacitinib. Receptor source: a human donor with alopecia areata.

This clone has just a few counts. This rearrangement joins TRBV5-1 to TRBJ2-3, with D possibly matching TRBD1 (5 bases). CDR1 SGHRS and CDR2 YFSETQ come from the germline V gene. Trimming took off 0 bases at V and 1 base at J, with 9 bases between the two ends. CDR3 length: 15 amino acids. Here the CDR3 DNA reads TGCGCCAGCAGCTTGGTAGGGGTCGGCACAGATACGCAGTATTTT. Its protein is CASSLVGVGTDTQYF.

The sample holds one count of this clone. This chain joins TRBV18 and TRBJ2-7; no definite D call. V lost 6 bases to trimming and J lost 1 base, with 10 bases between them. CDR1 and CDR2 from the germline V gene are KGHSH and LQKENI. This CDR3 region has 13 residues. CDR3 loop: CASSLYTSYEQYF. Written as DNA, the CDR3 is TGTGCCAGCTCCCTTTATACTTCCTACGAGCAGTACTTC.

About this clone itself: At one boundary the junction diverges from the germline segment, which might be a read error. V and J are TRBV5-4 and TRBJ1-4; 9 bases line up with TRBD1. CDR3 length: 12 residues. CDR1 is SGHNT and CDR2 is YYREEE in the germline V gene (reference sequence). The CDR3, as DNA: TGTGCCAGCAGCCCGGGACAGGGTGAGGAGGTTTTT. It is translated as CASSPGQGEEVF.

The V call is TRBV4-3, the J call TRBJ2-6, with D possibly matching TRBD1 (5 bases). Germline CDR1 LGHNA, CDR2 YSLEER. Trimming shortened V by 0 bases and J by 2 bases, and 14 bases separated the two germline ends. The CDR3 runs 18 residues. CDR3 nucleotides: TGCGCCAGCAGCCAAGAGGCCAACTCAGGGACTGGGGCCAACGTCCTGACTTTC. Translating it yields CASSQEANSGTGANVLTF.

This clone was seen once. The chain couples TRBV5-1 to TRBJ2-6; TRBD2 matches 8 bases. V lost 1 base to trimming and J lost 0 bases; unmatched junction nucleotides: 0. Germline CDR1 reads SGHRS; CDR2 reads YFSETQ. The CDR3 contains 16 residues. For the CDR3, the DNA is TGCGCCAGCAGCTTGAGCGGGGGCTCTGGGGCCAACGTCCTGACTTTC. It codes for CASSLSGGSGANVLTF.

The rearrangement uses TRBV29-1 and TRBJ2-3, with TRBD1 matching over 10 bases. There are 16 residues in the CDR3. After removal of 6 bases from V and 0 bases from J, the junction contained 9 bases not matched to a gene. The germline gives CDR1 SQVTM, CDR2 ANQGSEA. CDR3 in amino acids: CSVERPGQGSTDTQYF. The DNA of the CDR3 is TGCAGCGTCGAGAGACCGGGACAGGGGAGCACAGATACGCAGTATTTT.

In this sample, this clone turned up a few times. The chain uses TRBV30 and TRBJ2-4; D not resolved. Germline V gene lookup returns CDR1 GTSNPN and CDR2 SVGIG (reference sequence). This CDR3 contains 12 residues. V lost 2 bases, J lost 9 bases, and 11 bases lay in between. The CDR3 DNA follows: TGTGCCTGGAGTCCTAAATCAGGCATTCAGTACTTC. Translated, it gives CAWSPKSGIQYF.

The genes are TRBV7-9 and TRBJ2-7, with a weak D call TRBD1 (6 bases). V was trimmed by 4 bases and J by 4 bases, leaving 14 bases between them. The CDR3 totals 14 residues. CDR1 is SEHNR, CDR2 FQNEAQ, per germline (reference sequence). The chain's CDR3 is CASSSRDNVYEQYF. CDR3 coding DNA: TGTGCCAGCAGCTCCCGGGACAACGTTTACGAGCAGTACTTC.

Here the CDR3 reads CASSDGFGANVLTF. For the CDR3, the DNA is TGTGCCAGCAGTGACGGGTTTGGGGCCAACGTCCTGACTTTC. The chain uses TRBV6-4 and TRBJ2-6; no clear D. V was clipped by 2 bases and J by 3 bases, with 5 bases between them. This CDR3 region has 14 residues. The germline V gene encodes CDR1 MRHNA and CDR2 SNTAGT.

The chain is built from TRBV15 and TRBJ2-1; 9 bases match TRBD1. Germline lookup yields CDR1 LNHNV and CDR2 YYDKDF (reference sequence). The CDR3 spans 16 residues. The J segment lost 6 bases and the V segment lost 5 bases, leaving 11 bases of the junction unmatched. The CDR3 loop is CATSPLQGAAGNEQFF. In nucleotides, the CDR3 is TGTGCCACCAGCCCTTTACAGGGGGCCGCGGGCAATGAGCAGTTCTTC.

The gene calls are TRBV7-8 and TRBJ2-3; 8 bases are a match to TRBD2. This CDR3 is 14 amino acids long. In germline, CDR1 is SGHVS, CDR2 FQNEAQ. With 6 bases clipped from V and 0 bases from J, the junction kept 2 bases outside the gene matches. The CDR3 protein is CASRRGASTDTQYF. For the CDR3, the DNA is TGTGCCAGCAGGCGGGGGGCTAGCACAGATACGCAGTATTTT.

This clone was found a few times. The chain recombines TRBV6-6 with TRBJ2-2; maybe TRBD2 (6 bases). The germline gives CDR1 MNHNY, CDR2 SVGAGI (reference sequence). V lost 0 bases and J 2 bases, leaving 10 bases between the germline ends. The CDR3 spans 16 residues. CDR3 sequence: CASSYSRDRNTGELFF. DNA for the CDR3: TGTGCCAGCAGTTACTCGCGGGACCGCAACACCGGGGAGCTGTTTTTT.

The chain links TRBV27 to TRBJ2-5; 7 bases match TRBD1. The tail of the sequence fits TRBJ2-7 better, so the J call may be wrong. The CDR3 covers 14 residues. Germline loops: CDR1 MNHEY, CDR2 SMNVEV (reference sequence). CDR3 residues: CASSPDRAPYEQYF. In DNA form, the CDR3 reads TGTGCCAGCAGTCCAGACAGGGCTCCCTACGAGCAGTACTTC.

The genes are TRBV11-3 and TRBJ1-1; D gene unclear. CDR1 is SGHNT, CDR2 YENEEA, per germline. V was trimmed by 8 bases and J by 1 base, leaving 5 bases between them. The CDR3 is 11 amino acids. The CDR3 is CASGKNTEAFF. In DNA, the CDR3 is TGTGCCAGCGGCAAGAACACTGAAGCTTTCTTT.

The chain is built from TRBV29-1 and TRBJ1-1; the D gene is possibly TRBD1 (5 bases). This CDR3 contains 14 residues. The germline gives CDR1 SQVTM, CDR2 ANQGSEA. The germline V and J ends were trimmed by 6 bases and 1 base, with 15 bases remaining between them. This CDR3 reads CSVILGPENTEAFF. CDR3 nucleotides: TGCAGCGTCATTTTGGGGCCCGAGAACACTGAAGCTTTCTTT.

This clone was counted many times. The chain couples TRBV29-1 to TRBJ1-4; a weak D match, TRBD1 (5 bases). Per germline, CDR1 SQVTM and CDR2 ANQGSEA. This CDR3 spans 15 amino acids. V lost 3 bases, J lost 6 bases, and 17 bases lay in between. This CDR3 reads CSVDWTEDIDEKLFF. CDR3 nucleotides: TGCAGCGTTGATTGGACGGAGGACATCGATGAAAAACTGTTTTTT.

V is TRBV2 and J is TRBJ1-2; D is uncertain. CDR3 size: 13 residues. Between the trimmed V and J ends, which lost 3 bases and 2 bases, there was a span of 7 bases. In germline, CDR1 is SNHLY, CDR2 FYNNEI. The CDR3 DNA reads as TGTGCCAGCAGTGACGGTTCGAACTATGGCTACACCTTC. This translates into CASSDGSNYGYTF.

The V call is TRBV30, the J call TRBJ2-7, with 7 nucleotides matching TRBD2. There are 12 residues in the CDR3. Germline values: CDR1 GTSNPN, CDR2 SVGIG (reference sequence). V lost 7 bases to trimming and J lost 0 bases; unmatched junction nucleotides: 3. CDR3 DNA: TGTGCCTTCCGGGACTACTCCTACGAGCAGTACTTC. Translation: CAFRDYSYEQYF. Full variable domain (rest looked up from reference TRBV30 and TRBJ2-7): SQTIHQWPATLVQPVGSPLSLECTVEGTSNPNLYWYRQAAGRGLQLLFYSVGIGQISSEVPQNLSASRPQDRQFILSSKKLLLSDSGFYLCAFRDYSYEQYFGPGTRLTVT.

This chain uses TRBV20-1 with TRBJ1-1, with D perhaps TRBD1 (6 bases). Germline-derived CDR1 and CDR2 are DFQATT and SNEGSKA (reference sequence). The CDR3 totals 11 residues. With 6 bases removed from V and 6 bases from J, the gap between germline ends came to 11 bases. The CDR3 region is CSAPQGSEAFF. The CDR3, as DNA: TGCAGTGCGCCGCAGGGGTCTGAAGCTTTCTTT.

This chain joins TRBV10-3 and TRBJ2-1, with D perhaps matching TRBD2 (5 bases). The CDR3 has 15 amino acids. Germline V gives CDR1 ENHRY, CDR2 SYGVKD. Trimming stripped 10 bases from V and 2 bases from J, with 18 bases between. The CDR3 nucleotides read TGTGCCACGACCGTTGCCGGGGAAACCTACAATGAGCAGTTCTTC. Amino acid sequence: CATTVAGETYNEQFF.

This clone was picked up one time. This chain uses TRBV29-1 with TRBJ1-1; TRBD1 matches at 7 bases. Trimming at V came to 6 bases and at J to 4 bases, leaving 11 bases not matched to a gene. Germline lookup yields CDR1 SQVTM and CDR2 ANQGSEA. The CDR3 has 14 residues. The CDR3 DNA follows: TGCAGCGTCGCCACCGTAACAGGGGTCACTGAAGCTTTCTTT. Protein product: CSVATVTGVTEAFF.

The V call is TRBV7-9, the J call TRBJ2-2; 9 bases map to TRBD1. Germline CDR1 is SEHNR and CDR2 is FQNEAQ (reference sequence). This CDR3 spans 15 amino acids. With V trimmed by 5 bases and J by 3 bases, 4 bases remained unmatched. The CDR3 here is CASSRGQGHTGELFF. The CDR3 nucleotides read TGTGCCAGCAGCCGTGGACAGGGGCACACCGGGGAGCTGTTTTTT.

In this sample, this clone turned up once. The chain uses TRBV5-6 and TRBJ1-1, with 7 bases identical to TRBD1. The CDR3 length is 13 residues. The V gene end was trimmed by 2 bases and the J gene end by 7 bases; junction bases not matched to a gene: 5. Germline CDR1 and CDR2: SGHDT and YYEEEE. CDR3 sequence (DNA): TGTGCCAGCAGCTTCACCGGGACAGTTGAAGCTTTCTTT. It specifies CASSFTGTVEAFF.